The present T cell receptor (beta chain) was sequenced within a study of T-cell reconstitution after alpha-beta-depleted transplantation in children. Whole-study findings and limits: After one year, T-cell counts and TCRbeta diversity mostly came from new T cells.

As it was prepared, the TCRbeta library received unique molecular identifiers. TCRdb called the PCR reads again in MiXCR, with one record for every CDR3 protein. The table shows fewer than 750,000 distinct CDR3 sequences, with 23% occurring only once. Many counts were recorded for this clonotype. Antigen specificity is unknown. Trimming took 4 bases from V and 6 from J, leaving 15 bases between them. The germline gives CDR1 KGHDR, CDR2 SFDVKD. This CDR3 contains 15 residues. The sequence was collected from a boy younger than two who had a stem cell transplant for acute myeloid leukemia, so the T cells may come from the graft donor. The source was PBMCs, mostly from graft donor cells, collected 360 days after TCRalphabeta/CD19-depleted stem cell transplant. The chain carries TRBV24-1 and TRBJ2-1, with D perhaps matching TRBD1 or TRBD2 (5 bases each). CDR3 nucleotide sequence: TGTGCCACCAGTGACTCCGGCACCGGGACCAATGAGCAGTTCTTC. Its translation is CATSDSGTGTNEQFF.